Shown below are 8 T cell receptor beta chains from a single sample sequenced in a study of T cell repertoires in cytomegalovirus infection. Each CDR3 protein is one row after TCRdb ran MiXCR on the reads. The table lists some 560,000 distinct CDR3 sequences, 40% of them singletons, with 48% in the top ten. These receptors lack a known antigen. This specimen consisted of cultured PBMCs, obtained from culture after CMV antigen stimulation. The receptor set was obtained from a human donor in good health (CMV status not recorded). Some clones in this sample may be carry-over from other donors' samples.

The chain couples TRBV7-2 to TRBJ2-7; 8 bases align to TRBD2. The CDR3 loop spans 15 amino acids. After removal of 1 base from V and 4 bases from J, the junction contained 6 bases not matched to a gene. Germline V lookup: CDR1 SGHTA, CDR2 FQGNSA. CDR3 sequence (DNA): TGTGCCAGCAGCTTAGTCGGTAGCGGGGCATACGAGCAGTACTTC. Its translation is CASSLVGSGAYEQYF.

DNA of the CDR3: TGTGCCAGCAGCCCTATCGCAGGAAATACGCAGTATTTT. Its protein is CASSPIAGNTQYF. The chain couples TRBV7-2 to TRBJ2-3; no firm D call. Trimming took off 5 bases at V and 7 bases at J, with 13 bases between the two ends. CDR1 and CDR2 from the germline V gene are SGHTA and FQGNSA. The CDR3 spans 13 residues.

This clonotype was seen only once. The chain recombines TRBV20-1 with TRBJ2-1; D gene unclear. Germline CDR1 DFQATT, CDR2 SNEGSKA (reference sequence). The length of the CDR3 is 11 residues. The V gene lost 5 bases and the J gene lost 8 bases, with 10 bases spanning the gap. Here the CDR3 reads CSARRSDEQFF. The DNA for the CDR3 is TGCAGTGCTCGTAGGTCCGATGAGCAGTTCTTC.

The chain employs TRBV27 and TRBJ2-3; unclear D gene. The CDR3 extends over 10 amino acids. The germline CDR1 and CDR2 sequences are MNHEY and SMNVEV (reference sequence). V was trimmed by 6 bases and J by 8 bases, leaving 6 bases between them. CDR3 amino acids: CASRGVTQYF. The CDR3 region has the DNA TGTGCCAGCAGGGGCGTTACGCAGTATTTT.

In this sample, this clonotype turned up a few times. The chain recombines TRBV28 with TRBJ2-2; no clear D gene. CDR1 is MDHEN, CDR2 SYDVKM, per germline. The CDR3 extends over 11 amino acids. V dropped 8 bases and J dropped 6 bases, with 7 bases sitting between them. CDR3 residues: CASSIPGELFF. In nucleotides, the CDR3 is TGTGCCAGCTCGATTCCCGGGGAGCTGTTTTTT.

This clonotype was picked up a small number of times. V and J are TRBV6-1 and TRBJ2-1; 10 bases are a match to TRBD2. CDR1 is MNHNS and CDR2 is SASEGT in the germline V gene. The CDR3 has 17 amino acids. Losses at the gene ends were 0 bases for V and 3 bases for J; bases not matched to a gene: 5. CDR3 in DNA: TGTGCCAGCAGTGAAGCTTCACTAGCGGGATACTACAATGAGCAGTTCTTC. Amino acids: CASSEASLAGYYNEQFF.

For the CDR3, the DNA is TGCAGCGTCAGAGGGGGGGAGGGCACTGAAGCTTTCTTT. Its translation: CSVRGGEGTEAFF. The chain is built from TRBV29-1 and TRBJ1-1; D perhaps matches TRBD1 (6 bases). V shed 6 bases and J shed 4 bases, with 15 bases lying between them. Germline-derived CDR1 and CDR2 are SQVTM and ANQGSEA. CDR3 length: 13 amino acids.

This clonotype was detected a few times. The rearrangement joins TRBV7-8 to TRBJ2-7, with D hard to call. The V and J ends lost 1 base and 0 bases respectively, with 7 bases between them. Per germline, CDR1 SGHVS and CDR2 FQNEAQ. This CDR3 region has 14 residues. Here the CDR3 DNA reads TGTGCCAGCAGCTTAGGTCCTGCCTCCTACGAGCAGTACTTC. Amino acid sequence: CASSLGPASYEQYF.